These 13 T cell receptor beta chains originate from one sample sequenced in a study of shared clonotypes between healthy human individuals. Assay used: immunoSEQ multiplex PCR; TCRdb lists only in-frame clones, some missing. The table shows some 2,100,000 clones, with 90% to 96% occurring only once. What was sequenced was naive CD4+ T cells sorted from blood. Subset specified: CD45RA+ positively selected. Receptors originate from a man between 18 and 29 years old in good health.

Notes on this clone: This specimen includes other DNA sequences encoding the same CDR3. The chain combines TRBV9 with TRBJ2-5; the D gene is possibly TRBD1 (7 bases). Between the trimmed V and J ends, which lost 4 bases and 2 bases, there was a span of 9 bases. This CDR3 comprises 13 residues. Per the germline V gene, CDR1 is SGDLS and CDR2 is YYNGEE. CDR3 bases: TGTGCCAGCAGCCCAGGGGGGCAAGAGACCCAGTACTTC. Translating it yields CASSPGGQETQYF.

This chain connects TRBV19 to TRBJ2-2; a possible D gene is TRBD1 (5 bases). The germline V and J ends were trimmed by 5 bases and 4 bases, with 11 bases remaining between them. This CDR3 region has 14 residues. Germline CDR1 reads LNHDA; CDR2 reads SQIVND (reference sequence). The CDR3 coding sequence is TGTGCCAGTAGTGTCCCAGGGCGCACCGGGGAGCTGTTTTTT. Amino acid sequence: CASSVPGRTGELFF.

The genes are TRBV11-2 and TRBJ2-2, with D uncertain. Germline V CDR1 and CDR2: SGHAT, FQNNGV. CDR3 length: 12 residues. The germline V and J ends were trimmed by 2 bases and 6 bases, with 4 bases remaining between them. The CDR3 DNA follows: TGTGCCAGCAGCTTAATCGCCGGGGAGCTGTTTTTT. Translated: CASSLIAGELFF.

The chain is built from TRBV4-1 and TRBJ2-2; D perhaps matches TRBD2 (6 bases). This CDR3 region has 14 residues. With 8 bases removed from V and 3 bases from J, the gap between germline ends came to 13 bases. The germline V gene encodes CDR1 MGHRA and CDR2 YSYEKL. CDR3 coding DNA: TGCGCCAGCGGCTCTAGGAGGGACACCGGGGAGCTGTTTTTT. Its protein product is CASGSRRDTGELFF.

The chain couples TRBV10-2 to TRBJ2-3, with D tentatively TRBD2 (6 bases). The germline gives CDR1 WSHSY, CDR2 SAAADI. Trimming shortened V by 10 bases and J by 4 bases, and 15 bases separated the two germline ends. The CDR3 loop spans 13 amino acids. CDR3 in DNA: TGCGCCACCAGGGAGGCCAATTCAGATACGCAGTATTTT. Translating gives CATREANSDTQYF.

This chain uses TRBV19 with TRBJ1-2; D ambiguous. Between the trimmed V and J ends, which lost 6 bases and 4 bases, there was a span of 9 bases. The CDR3 loop spans 12 amino acids. Germline V gene lookup returns CDR1 LNHDA and CDR2 SQIVND (reference sequence). The CDR3 DNA reads TGTGCCAGTAGGGGGTCACCCTATGGCTACACCTTC. This gives the protein CASRGSPYGYTF.

The chain carries TRBV5-6 and TRBJ2-1, with D perhaps TRBD2 (7 bases). Germline CDR1 reads SGHDT; CDR2 reads YYEEEE. The CDR3 covers 14 residues. Deletions cut 2 bases from V and 10 bases from J, with 16 bases between. CDR3 in amino acids: CASSLDTGRGEQFF. CDR3 DNA sequence: TGTGCCAGCAGCTTAGACACAGGGAGGGGGGAGCAGTTCTTC.

The chain carries TRBV7-2 and TRBJ2-3; 9 nucleotides line up with TRBD2. The germline gives CDR1 SGHTA, CDR2 FQGNSA. The CDR3 length is 15 residues. With V trimmed by 5 bases and J by 2 bases, 5 bases remained unmatched. The CDR3 region is CASSPGLAITDTQYF. In DNA, the CDR3 is TGTGCCAGCAGCCCCGGACTAGCGATCACAGATACGCAGTATTTT.

This clone was seen only once. The chain is built from TRBV11-2 and TRBJ2-3, with D possibly matching TRBD1 (5 bases). CDR1 is SGHAT, CDR2 FQNNGV, per germline. The CDR3 extends over 14 amino acids. V was cut by 5 bases and J by 4 bases, with 13 bases left in between. CDR3 amino acids: CASSVGVGADTQYF. For the CDR3, the DNA is TGTGCCAGCAGCGTCGGAGTAGGGGCAGATACGCAGTATTTT.

The chain carries TRBV6-1 and TRBJ2-7, with D perhaps matching TRBD1 (5 bases). The germline V gene encodes CDR1 MNHNS and CDR2 SASEGT. The V end lost 11 bases, the J end lost 3 bases, and 17 bases lay between the germline ends. CDR3 size: 13 residues. The CDR3 region is CAGALDNNYEQYF. CDR3 sequence (DNA): TGTGCCGGAGCACTGGACAATAACTACGAGCAGTACTTC.

V is TRBV30 and J is TRBJ2-6; TRBD2 aligns across 10 bases. The CDR3 has 18 amino acids. V lost 4 bases and J lost 0; bases outside the gene matches: 9. Germline assignment: CDR1 GTSNPN and CDR2 SVGIG (reference sequence). The CDR3 sequence: CAWKGLAGGSSGANVLTF. DNA of the CDR3: TGTGCCTGGAAAGGTTTAGCGGGGGGATCCTCTGGGGCCAACGTCCTGACTTTC.

The chain has TRBV15 and TRBJ2-5; D possibly corresponds to TRBD1 (5 bases). V lost 2 bases to trimming and J lost 3 bases, with 13 bases between them. Per germline, CDR1 LNHNV and CDR2 YYDKDF (reference sequence). The CDR3 length is 15 residues. The CDR3 loop reads CATSRMGRGKETQYF. CDR3 DNA sequence: TGTGCCACCAGCAGAATGGGAAGGGGTAAAGAGACCCAGTACTTC.

The CDR3 is CASSEGTSGGTDTQYF. CDR3 in DNA: TGTGCCAGCAGTGAGGGGACTAGCGGGGGCACAGATACGCAGTATTTT. The chain links TRBV6-4 to TRBJ2-3, with TRBD2 identical over 13 bases. The V gene end was trimmed by 3 bases and the J gene end by 1 base; junction bases not matched to a gene: 1. Germline lookup yields CDR1 MRHNA and CDR2 SNTAGT. This CDR3 comprises 16 residues.